This T cell receptor beta chain comes out of a study of blood T cell repertoires in COVID-19. Study summary: Sites across the United States, Italy and Spain contributed samples from acute and convalescent COVID-19. Nucleic acid was either cDNA or gDNA, and it came from T cells, B-cell-depleted T cells, or PBMCs.

In the source study's methods: Reference gene primer amplification in the assay estimated nucleated cell counts. Method: immunoSEQ multiplex PCR; TCRdb's copy keeps in-frame clones and lacks some. V and J calls plus clone size are reproduced from that table; the DNA served to infer D and trimming. The sample carries a few hundred thousand clones, about 90% recorded once. Source material: peripheral blood. This receptor was obtained from a man aged 55 to 70 with acute or convalescent COVID-19.

CDR3 in DNA: TGTGCCAGCAGTCCCCCCCTTAGGACAGGAAAGGCTAACTATGGCTACACCTTC. Amino acid sequence: CASSPPLRTGKANYGYTF. This chain connects TRBV6-6 to TRBJ1-2, with 7 bases lining up with TRBD1. The CDR3 length is 18 residues. V dropped 5 bases and J dropped 0; count of bases not matched to a gene: 15. Germline assignment: CDR1 MNHNY and CDR2 SVGAGI (reference sequence).